Here is one T cell receptor beta chain with its context. Germline V gene sequence: CDR1 MGHRA, CDR2 YSYEKL. Germline trimming cut 2 bases from V and 5 bases from J; bases unmatched to any gene: 14. The length of the CDR3 is 17 residues. This entry is derived from a study of T cells after somatic rescue of genetic block. Method: immunoSEQ multiplex PCR; TCRdb's copy keeps in-frame clones and lacks some. The sample has tens of thousands of clones, less than 95% seen once. Sequencing was carried out using peripheral blood mononuclear cells (PBMCs). This sequence originates from a man aged 40-49 years. V and J are TRBV4-1 and TRBJ2-5, with TRBD1 matching over 7 bases. In DNA form, the CDR3 reads TGCGCCAGCAGCCAACGGGACATACAGGGGTTTGGGGAGACCCAGTACTTC. Its translation is CASSQRDIQGFGETQYF.